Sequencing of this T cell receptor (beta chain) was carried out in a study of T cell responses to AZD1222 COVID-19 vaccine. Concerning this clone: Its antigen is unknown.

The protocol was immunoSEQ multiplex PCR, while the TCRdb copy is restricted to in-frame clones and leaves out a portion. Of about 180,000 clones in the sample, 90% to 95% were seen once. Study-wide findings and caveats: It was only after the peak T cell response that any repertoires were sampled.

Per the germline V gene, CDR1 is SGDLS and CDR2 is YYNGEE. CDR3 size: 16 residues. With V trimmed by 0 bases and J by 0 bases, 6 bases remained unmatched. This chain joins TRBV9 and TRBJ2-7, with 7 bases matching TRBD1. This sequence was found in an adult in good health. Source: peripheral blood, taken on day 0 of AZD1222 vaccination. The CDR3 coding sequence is TGTGCCAGCAGCGTAGGGGACAGCCTTTACTCCTACGAGCAGTACTTC. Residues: CASSVGDSLYSYEQYF.